The source of this T cell receptor (beta chain) is a study of T cell changes during pregnancy in multiple sclerosis. The CDR3 extends over 14 amino acids. The germline CDR1 and CDR2 sequences are SGHRS and YFSETQ. V was clipped by 0 bases and J by 8 bases; unmatched bases: 7. Repertoires were generated with immunoSEQ multiplex PCR, while TCRdb's copy carries only in-frame clones and drops some. Counted here are about 8,500 clones, roughly 87% occurring once; the ten biggest clones make up roughly 10%. The chain carries TRBV5-1 and TRBJ1-2, with 7 nucleotides matching TRBD1. Source: CD8+ T cells from peripheral blood mononuclear cells, taken in the first trimester of pregnancy. This TCR was sampled from a female donor in good health, enrolled as a control in a pregnancy study. The CDR3 DNA reads TGCGCCAGCAGCTTGGCCCAGGGGGAGGACGGCTACACCTTC. Protein product: CASSLAQGEDGYTF.